These 21 T cell receptor beta chains were sequenced from one sample in a study of beta chain features in type 1 diabetes. Sequencing targeted expressed TCRB transcripts, as all isolated RNA had been reverse transcribed. Here immunoSEQ multiplex PCR was the method, and the copy in TCRdb shows in-frame clones only, minus some. The repertoire consists of 130,000 or so clones, with roughly 10% occurring once and the leading ten covering less than 0.85%. The sequenced material came from central memory CD4+ T cells from blood. These receptors came from a woman aged 40-49 years in good health.

The chain uses TRBV2 and TRBJ2-3; 8 nucleotides match TRBD1. The CDR3 extends over 14 amino acids. The germline V gene has CDR1 SNHLY and CDR2 FYNNEI. V was clipped by 11 bases and J by 2 bases; unmatched bases: 9. For the CDR3, the DNA is TGTGCCGGTCTGAGGGACAGGTTCACAGATACGCAGTATTTT. Protein: CAGLRDRFTDTQYF. Filled out from reference TRBV2 and TRBJ2-3, the complete variable domain reads EPEVTQTPSHQVTQMGQEVILRCVPISNHLYFYWYRQILGQKVEFLVSFYNNEISEKSEIFDDQFSVERPDGSNFTLKIRSTKLEDSAMYFCAGLRDRFTDTQYFGPGTRLTVL.

This clone was detected only a few times. The chain couples TRBV19 to TRBJ1-5; no reliable D call. Germline values: CDR1 LNHDA, CDR2 SQIVND (reference sequence). CDR3 length: 14 amino acids. V lost 4 bases and J lost 5, with 12 bases in between. CDR3 nucleotide sequence: TGTGCCAGTAGTACCGCGGAACTCCATCAGCCCCAGCATTTT. Its protein product is CASSTAELHQPQHF.

The V call is TRBV18, the J call TRBJ1-4; 8 nucleotides match TRBD1. The germline V gene encodes CDR1 KGHSH and CDR2 LQKENI. The CDR3 runs to 15 residues. Unmatched junction bases numbered 3, after V lost 4 bases and J lost 2 bases. The CDR3 protein is CASSQDRVTNEKLFF. Written as DNA, the CDR3 is TGTGCCAGCTCACAGGACAGGGTGACTAATGAAAAACTGTTTTTT.

This CDR3 is CASSLIGGTGEAFF. DNA for the CDR3: TGTGCCAGCAGCTTAATTGGGGGGACGGGTGAAGCTTTCTTT. The V and J genes are TRBV11-2 and TRBJ1-1, with D possibly being TRBD1 (5 bases). The germline V gene has CDR1 SGHAT and CDR2 FQNNGV. Trimming cost V 2 bases and J 7 bases, with 14 bases left between them. The CDR3 covers 14 residues.

The V call is TRBV25-1, the J call TRBJ2-5; 8 bases align to TRBD1. Trimming cost V 2 bases and J 4 bases; bases outside gene matches: 6. Germline V CDR1 and CDR2: MGHDK, SYGVNS. The CDR3 covers 15 residues. The CDR3, as DNA: TGTGCCAGCAGTGAAGCACGACAGGGGACAGAGACCCAGTACTTC. Protein: CASSEARQGTETQYF. Supplemented by reference TRBV25-1 and TRBJ2-5, the full variable domain reads EADIYQTPRYLVIGTGKKITLECSQTMGHDKMYWYQQDPGMELHLIHYSYGVNSTEKGDLSSESTVSRIRTEHFPLTLESARPSHTSQYLCASSEARQGTETQYFGPGTRLLVL.

This clone was observed at least ten times. The V gene is TRBV2, the J gene TRBJ1-6, with D possibly being TRBD1 (5 bases). The germline V gene encodes CDR1 SNHLY and CDR2 FYNNEI. Trimming cost V 11 bases and J 3 bases, with 14 bases left between them. This CDR3 is built from 14 residues. CDR3 region: CAGSEQGYNSPLHF. CDR3 DNA sequence: TGTGCCGGCTCCGAGCAGGGCTATAATTCACCCCTCCACTTT.

This clone was seen only a few times. This chain connects TRBV11-2 to TRBJ2-5, with 8 bases identical to TRBD2. The CDR3 is 19 amino acids. The V gene's germline CDR1 is SGHAT and CDR2 FQNNGV. Germline trimming cut 2 bases from V and 5 bases from J; bases unmatched to any gene: 19. The CDR3 nucleotides are TGTGCCAGCAGCTTATCTAGGATGGCGGGGGGCCCCGGTCGGGAGACCCAGTACTTC. This encodes CASSLSRMAGGPGRETQYF.

This clone was observed a handful of times. This chain joins TRBV5-1 and TRBJ2-1; 9 nucleotides line up with TRBD1. Looked up from germline, CDR1 is SGHRS and CDR2 is YFSETQ. J lost 9 bases, V lost 3 bases, and 7 bases had no gene match. There are 14 residues in the CDR3. CDR3 protein: CASSYTGGLSEQFF. The CDR3 coding sequence is TGCGCCAGCAGCTATACAGGGGGCTTGAGTGAGCAGTTCTTC.

The V and J genes are TRBV29-1 and TRBJ2-7, with a possible D match to TRBD2 (5 bases). The CDR3 is 12 amino acids. V was shortened by 7 bases and J by 3 bases, with 13 bases between the two germline ends. Germline V gene data show CDR1 as SQVTM and CDR2 as ANQGSEA. CDR3 sequence (DNA): TGCAGCGCCGGAGGACGGTTCTACGAGCAGTACTTC. Translation gives CSAGGRFYEQYF.

This clone occurred a few times. The chain combines TRBV7-9 with TRBJ2-5; D possibly corresponds to TRBD1 (6 bases). V lost 1 base, J lost 2 bases, and 17 bases lay in between. The CDR3 is made up of 17 amino acids. Per the germline V gene, CDR1 is SEHNR and CDR2 is FQNEAQ (reference sequence). Here the CDR3 DNA reads TGTGCCAGCAGCTTAGTGCTACCGGGACAAGGGCAAGAGACCCAGTACTTC. This codes for CASSLVLPGQGQETQYF.

This clone was counted many times. The V and J genes are TRBV6-5 and TRBJ2-7, with 9 bases lining up with TRBD1. J was trimmed by 0 bases and V by 7 bases; bases with no gene match: 4. The CDR3 length is 14 residues. In germline, CDR1 is MNHEY, CDR2 SVGAGI. The CDR3 region is CASIGTGSSYEQYF. The CDR3 nucleotides read TGTGCCAGCATTGGGACAGGGAGCTCCTACGAGCAGTACTTC.

In this sample, this clone turned up many times. The V gene is TRBV29-1, the J gene TRBJ1-1, with 7 bases identical to TRBD1. Looked up from germline, CDR1 is SQVTM and CDR2 is ANQGSEA. Trimming at V came to 6 bases and at J to 1 base, leaving 20 bases not matched to a gene. The CDR3 covers 18 residues. CDR3 nucleotide sequence: TGCAGCGTCGTCGGAGGGTTACAGGGGCCAAACTGGAACACTGAAGCTTTCTTT. Protein sequence: CSVVGGLQGPNWNTEAFF.

This clone has just a few counts. The rearrangement uses TRBV7-2 and TRBJ2-7, with 9 bases aligning to TRBD2. Germline V gene data show CDR1 as SGHTA and CDR2 as FQGNSA. The CDR3 sequence is 15 residues long. V gave up 1 base and J gave up 10 bases; unmatched junction bases: 11. The CDR3 bases are TGTGCCAGCAGCTTAGGGGGCAGCGGGGGGCAGGTTCAGTACTTC. It specifies CASSLGGSGGQVQYF.

The V call is TRBV7-2, the J call TRBJ2-7; the D is unclear. The CDR3 extends over 12 amino acids. V was cut by 5 bases and J by 6 bases, with 11 bases left in between. CDR1 and CDR2 from the germline V gene are SGHTA and FQGNSA. The CDR3 region has the DNA TGTGCCAGCAGCGAGTATAACGGCGAGCAGTACTTC. Its translation is CASSEYNGEQYF.

This clone was seen ten or more times. This chain joins TRBV7-9 and TRBJ2-4; 7 nucleotides agree with TRBD1. Trimming took 5 bases from V and 7 from J; bases not matched to a gene: 8. Germline V gives CDR1 SEHNR, CDR2 FQNEAQ (reference sequence). The CDR3 has 14 residues. As DNA, the CDR3 is TGTGCCAGCAGCCTGACGGACAGGAAGAACATTCAGTACTTC. It encodes CASSLTDRKNIQYF.

V and J are TRBV18 and TRBJ1-5; 7 positions agree with TRBD1. The germline gives CDR1 KGHSH, CDR2 LQKENI. V lost 1 base, J lost 5 bases, and 2 bases stayed unmatched. The CDR3 contains 14 residues. The chain's CDR3 is CASSPRQGDQPQHF. The DNA of the CDR3 is TGTGCCAGCTCACCACGACAGGGAGATCAGCCCCAGCATTTT.

Concerning this clone: A junction end diverges from the germline sequence, so it may reflect a read error. The rearrangement joins TRBV2 to TRBJ2-7, with D perhaps matching TRBD1 (5 bases). The CDR3 is 12 amino acids. Germline lookup yields CDR1 SNHLY and CDR2 FYNNEI. CDR3 in DNA: TGTGCCAGCAGTGGGGGCTCCTACAAGCAGTACTTC. This translates into CASSGGSYKQYF.

This chain connects TRBV7-8 to TRBJ1-2; TRBD1 matches 7 bases. CDR3 length: 14 residues. CDR1 and CDR2 from the germline V gene are SGHVS and FQNEAQ. V gave up 4 bases and J gave up 4 bases; unmatched junction bases: 6. CDR3 residues: CASSSQGLGYGYTF. CDR3 in DNA: TGTGCCAGCAGCTCACAGGGGTTGGGCTATGGCTACACCTTC.

In its sample, this clone was seen many times. This chain uses TRBV9 with TRBJ2-7; 14 nucleotides agree with TRBD2. This CDR3 is 16 amino acids long. Germline loops: CDR1 SGDLS, CDR2 YYNGEE. V lost 4 bases to trimming and J lost 3 bases; unmatched junction nucleotides: 6. The DNA for the CDR3 is TGTGCCAGCAGCCCCAGGGGACTAGCGGGGGTCTACGAGCAGTACTTC. The encoded protein is CASSPRGLAGVYEQYF. The full variable domain, rest sourced from reference TRBV9 and TRBJ2-7, is DSGVTQTPKHLITATGQRVTLRCSPRSGDLSVYWYQQSLDQGLQFLIQYYNGEERAKGNILERFSAQQFPDLHSELNLSSLELGDSALYFCASSPRGLAGVYEQYFGPGTRLTVT.

The chain carries TRBV7-9 and TRBJ2-5; TRBD1 aligns across 7 bases. Looked up from germline, CDR1 is SEHNR and CDR2 is FQNEAQ (reference sequence). V was pared by 5 bases and J by 11 bases, with 8 bases of the junction left unmatched. CDR3 size: 12 residues. CDR3 loop: CASSLGTVEQYF. The CDR3 DNA follows: TGTGCCAGCAGCCTCGGGACAGTGGAGCAGTACTTC.

This clone came up a few times. V gene TRBV6-5 combines with J gene TRBJ2-7; 14 nucleotides agree with TRBD2. CDR3 length equals 15 residues. V trimming: 7 bases; J trimming: 2 bases; junction bases outside the gene matches: 4. Germline lookup yields CDR1 MNHEY and CDR2 SVGAGI. CDR3 sequence: CASITTSGGAYEQYF. The CDR3 coding sequence is TGTGCCAGCATTACGACTAGCGGGGGGGCCTACGAGCAGTACTTC.